Shown below are 19 T cell receptor beta chains from a single sample sequenced in a study of T cell responses to AZD1222 COVID-19 vaccine. Method: immunoSEQ multiplex PCR; TCRdb's copy keeps in-frame clones and lacks some. The sample shows about 69,000 clones, approximately 82% of them seen only once. Here the sequenced sample was peripheral blood, taken 28 days after the second AZD1222 dose. The source of these receptors is an adult who received the AZD1222 COVID-19 vaccine.

CDR3 coding DNA: TGTGCCAGTAGCAGGGGGGTGAGAGATAATTCACCCCTCCACTTT. Protein sequence: CASSRGVRDNSPLHF. This chain joins TRBV19 and TRBJ1-6; 7 nucleotides align to TRBD1. The CDR3 has 15 residues. V gave up 6 bases and J gave up 5 bases; unmatched junction bases: 7. Germline V CDR1 and CDR2: LNHDA, SQIVND (reference sequence). Supplemented by reference TRBV19 and TRBJ1-6, the full variable domain reads DGGITQSPKYLFRKEGQNVTLSCEQNLNHDAMYWYRQDPGQGLRLIYYSQIVNDFQKGDIAEGYSVSREKKESFPLTVTSAQKNPTAFYLCASSRGVRDNSPLHFGNGTRLTVT.

CDR3 DNA sequence: TGTGCCTGGAGAGTCGGGGAGACCCAGTACTTC. The encoded protein is CAWRVGETQYF. The chain recombines TRBV30 with TRBJ2-5; no firm D call. V was trimmed by 3 bases and J by 5 bases, leaving 7 bases between them. The CDR3 is 11 residues long. The germline V gene has CDR1 GTSNPN and CDR2 SVGIG (reference sequence).

The gene calls are TRBV29-1 and TRBJ1-2; 8 positions match TRBD1. Trimming cost V 7 bases and J 8 bases; bases outside gene matches: 15. The CDR3 totals 14 residues. CDR1 SQVTM and CDR2 ANQGSEA come from the germline V gene. The CDR3 is CSGMTGDGLDGYTF. The CDR3 DNA reads TGCAGCGGGATGACAGGGGACGGTTTAGACGGCTACACCTTC.

The rearrangement uses TRBV5-1 and TRBJ2-3; maybe TRBD2 (6 bases). Germline CDR1 and CDR2: SGHRS and YFSETQ. This CDR3 has 14 amino acids. Trimming cost V 6 bases and J 2 bases, with 13 bases left between them. CDR3 DNA sequence: TGCGCCAGCAAGTCGGGACTTCACACAGATACGCAGTATTTT. Translated: CASKSGLHTDTQYF.

This clone has a single count. V and J are TRBV9 and TRBJ2-2, with D maybe TRBD2 (6 bases). Germline V lookup: CDR1 SGDLS, CDR2 YYNGEE. The CDR3 is 15 amino acids. V shed 3 bases and J shed 6 bases, with 15 bases lying between them. CDR3 DNA: TGTGCCAGCAGCGCCGCGGGACCCAGCTCCGGGGAGCTGTTTTTT. Amino acids: CASSAAGPSSGELFF.

The genes are TRBV4-1 and TRBJ2-3; D gene unclear. Germline assignment: CDR1 MGHRA and CDR2 YSYEKL. CDR3 size: 16 residues. Trimming pared 0 bases from V and 4 bases from J, leaving 14 bases between. This chain's CDR3 is CASSQDASIRADTQYF. CDR3 nucleotides: TGCGCCAGCAGCCAAGATGCCTCGATCCGGGCAGATACGCAGTATTTT.

The chain carries TRBV7-9 and TRBJ1-1; 8 bases match TRBD1. CDR3 length: 15 amino acids. Germline loops: CDR1 SEHNR, CDR2 FQNEAQ (reference sequence). The V and J ends lost 3 bases and 4 bases, in that order; junction bases with no gene match: 7. The CDR3 here is CASSFSAGGGTEAFF. The CDR3, as DNA: TGTGCCAGCAGCTTTTCCGCAGGGGGCGGCACTGAAGCTTTCTTT.

V usage is TRBV2 and J usage is TRBJ1-2, with D tentatively TRBD1 (5 bases). This CDR3 is built from 12 residues. The V gene's germline CDR1 is SNHLY and CDR2 FYNNEI. Trimming left V 8 bases short and J 2 bases short, with 9 bases between. This chain's CDR3 is CASGDRNYGYTF. The DNA of the CDR3 is TGTGCCAGCGGAGACAGAAACTATGGCTACACCTTC.

The DNA of the CDR3 is TGTGCCAGCAGTAGGGTAAGCAGGGCCGAAGCTTTCTTT. Its translation is CASSRVSRAEAFF. This chain joins TRBV12-3 or TRBV12-4 and TRBJ1-1; D may be TRBD1 (5 bases). The CDR3 covers 13 residues. The V end lost 5 bases, the J end lost 8 bases, and 15 bases lay between the germline ends.

The chain uses TRBV5-1 and TRBJ2-7; 9 bases match TRBD1. The CDR3 consists of 14 residues. Trimming removed 0 bases from V and 7 bases from J; junction bases left unmatched: 5. Germline lookup yields CDR1 SGHRS and CDR2 YFSETQ. CDR3 protein: CASSLGTGAGEQYF. In nucleotides, the CDR3 is TGCGCCAGCAGCTTGGGGACAGGGGCCGGGGAGCAGTACTTC.

J is TRBJ1-1 and V is TRBV18, with D maybe TRBD1 (5 bases). Germline V CDR1 and CDR2: KGHSH, LQKENI. The V gene lost 3 bases and the J gene lost 1 base, with 6 bases spanning the gap. The CDR3 extends over 13 amino acids. The CDR3 reads CASSPTENTEAFF. The CDR3 bases are TGTGCCAGCTCACCGACAGAGAACACTGAAGCTTTCTTT.

The chain uses TRBV6-6 and TRBJ1-5, with 11 positions matching TRBD1. CDR3 length equals 13 residues. Germline trimming cut 7 bases from V and 7 bases from J; bases unmatched to any gene: 3. CDR1 is MNHNY, CDR2 SVGAGI, per germline (reference sequence). Written as DNA, the CDR3 is TGTGCCAGCACCTGGACAGGGGGCCAGCCCCAGCATTTT. Translation: CASTWTGGQPQHF.

The rearrangement uses TRBV10-2 and TRBJ2-1; D remains unclear. The germline gives CDR1 WSHSY, CDR2 SAAADI. V lost 7 bases and J 3 bases, leaving 10 bases between the germline ends. The CDR3 is made up of 13 amino acids. The chain's CDR3 is CASTLPNYNEQFF. The CDR3 DNA sequence: TGCGCCAGCACTCTTCCGAACTACAATGAGCAGTTCTTC.

The chain recombines TRBV6-5 with TRBJ2-7; perhaps TRBD1 as D (5 bases). This CDR3 spans 11 amino acids. Germline values: CDR1 MNHEY, CDR2 SVGAGI. The ends were cut back, 6 bases at V and 7 bases at J, with 10 bases in the middle. CDR3 protein: CASSPPGEQYF. CDR3 sequence (DNA): TGTGCCAGCAGCCCCCCAGGGGAGCAGTACTTC.

The chain employs TRBV18 and TRBJ2-3; TRBD1 is a possible D gene (5 bases). This CDR3 is 15 amino acids long. The germline V and J ends were trimmed by 3 bases and 0 bases, with 10 bases remaining between them. The germline gives CDR1 KGHSH, CDR2 LQKENI. This CDR3 is CASSPQGTSTDTQYF. CDR3 in DNA: TGTGCCAGCTCACCCCAGGGTACTAGCACAGATACGCAGTATTTT.

The J gene is TRBJ2-7, the V gene TRBV7-2, with 10 positions matching TRBD2. The trim removed 5 bases at V and 4 bases at J, leaving 5 bases unmatched. Looked up from germline, CDR1 is SGHTA and CDR2 is FQGNSA. This CDR3 is 14 amino acids long. DNA for the CDR3: TGTGCCAGCAGCCCCTGGACTAGCGGTTACGAGCAGTACTTC. Residues: CASSPWTSGYEQYF.

The chain couples TRBV6-4 to TRBJ1-2, with 9 positions matching TRBD1. With V trimmed by 4 bases and J by 6 bases, 9 bases remained unmatched. The CDR3 is 15 residues long. CDR1 is MRHNA, CDR2 SNTAGT, per germline. In DNA form, the CDR3 reads TGTGCCAGCAGTGGTGAAGGGACAGGGCCGAATGGCTACACCTTC. Amino acid sequence: CASSGEGTGPNGYTF.

This sequence joins TRBV19 and TRBJ1-5; D not certain. The ends were cut back, 5 bases at V and 0 bases at J, with 8 bases in the middle. Germline V CDR1 and CDR2: LNHDA, SQIVND (reference sequence). The length of the CDR3 is 14 residues. CDR3 protein: CASSQVYSNQPQHF. CDR3 DNA sequence: TGTGCCAGTAGTCAGGTTTATAGCAATCAGCCCCAGCATTTT.

The chain is built from TRBV10-1 and TRBJ2-5; 8 bases align to TRBD2. The CDR3 sequence is 15 residues long. With 1 base clipped from V and 4 bases from J, the junction kept 5 bases outside the gene matches. In germline, CDR1 is WNHNN, CDR2 SYGVQD (reference sequence). The CDR3 spells CASSEWTGGLETQYF. The CDR3 DNA reads TGCGCCAGCAGTGAGTGGACGGGGGGGCTAGAGACCCAGTACTTC.